The rows below give T cell receptor beta chains drawn from one sample of a study of blood T cell repertoires in COVID-19. Sequencing was performed with immunoSEQ multiplex PCR; in TCRdb, only in-frame clones are kept and a portion is missing. The repertoire consists of about 230,000 clones, with roughly nine tenths occurring once and the leading ten covering 3% to 3.5%. Material for sequencing was PBMCs or T cells enriched from blood (not recorded which). The origin of the receptors is a woman in her forties or fifties in a cohort exposed to, infected with or recovered from COVID-19 (not recorded which). Both conserved end residues are part of each CDR3. A D gene is named only where the DNA matches it firmly. Only part of the rows carry a size: once, few, many, or a class if the clone is expanded.

v_call: TRBV5-1; clone_size: .; j_call: TRBJ1-3; d_call: TRBD1; cdr3_aa: CASSTQGPTGNTIYF; cdr3_nt: TGCGCCAGCAGCACACAGGGGCCTACTGGAAACACCATATATTTT
v_call: TRBV6-2/TRBV6-3; clone_size: .; j_call: TRBJ2-7; d_call: .; cdr3_aa: CASSYPGALSYEQYF; cdr3_nt: TGTGCCAGCAGTTATCCTGGGGCTCTCTCCTACGAGCAGTACTTC
v_call: TRBV5-1; clone_size: .; j_call: TRBJ2-7; d_call: .; cdr3_aa: CASSLDSFYEQYF; cdr3_nt: TGCGCCAGCAGCTTGGACTCTTTCTACGAGCAGTACTTC
v_call: TRBV14; clone_size: few; j_call: TRBJ1-1; d_call: TRBD1; cdr3_aa: CASSQAGRGRVYTEAFF; cdr3_nt: TGTGCCAGCAGCCAGGCCGGCAGGGGGCGAGTGTACACTGAAGCTTTCTTT
v_call: TRBV10-2; clone_size: few; j_call: TRBJ1-3; d_call: .; cdr3_aa: CASKTTGFGNTIYF; cdr3_nt: TGCGCCAGCAAGACCACAGGGTTTGGAAACACCATATATTTT
v_call: TRBV15; clone_size: .; j_call: TRBJ1-2; d_call: .; cdr3_aa: CATSRDKAGYGYTF; cdr3_nt: TGTGCCACCAGCAGAGATAAGGCGGGGTATGGCTACACCTTC
v_call: TRBV10-3; clone_size: .; j_call: TRBJ2-3; d_call: TRBD1; cdr3_aa: CAIGTGGTTADTQYF; cdr3_nt: TGTGCCATCGGGACAGGGGGAACAACGGCAGATACGCAGTATTTT
v_call: TRBV27; clone_size: .; j_call: TRBJ2-7; d_call: TRBD1; cdr3_aa: CASSIRDRVVGDHYEQYF; cdr3_nt: TGTGCCAGCAGTATCCGGGACAGGGTAGTCGGAGACCACTACGAGCAGTACTTC
v_call: TRBV19; clone_size: .; j_call: TRBJ2-1; d_call: .; cdr3_aa: CASSPWGGASYNEQFF; cdr3_nt: TGTGCCAGTAGCCCTTGGGGGGGGGCCTCCTACAATGAGCAGTTCTTC
v_call: TRBV27; clone_size: .; j_call: TRBJ1-2; d_call: .; cdr3_aa: CASSPTWGTYGYTF; cdr3_nt: TGTGCCAGCAGCCCTACCTGGGGGACTTATGGCTACACCTTC
v_call: TRBV24-1; clone_size: .; j_call: TRBJ1-5; d_call: .; cdr3_aa: CATSDSRQGLSGNQPQHF; cdr3_nt: TGTGCCACCAGTGACTCGCGGCAGGGGCTCTCGGGCAATCAGCCCCAGCATTTT
v_call: TRBV19; clone_size: .; j_call: TRBJ1-5; d_call: .; cdr3_aa: CASSISLRQPQHF; cdr3_nt: TGTGCCAGTAGTATAAGCCTCCGGCAGCCCCAGCATTTT
v_call: TRBV18; clone_size: once; j_call: TRBJ1-2; d_call: TRBD1; cdr3_aa: CASSPGQGAGDGYTF; cdr3_nt: TGTGCCAGCTCCCCGGGACAGGGAGCCGGGGATGGCTACACCTTC
v_call: TRBV7-8; clone_size: .; j_call: TRBJ1-1; d_call: .; cdr3_aa: CASSLEGNTEAFF; cdr3_nt: TGTGCCAGCAGCTTGGAGGGGAACACTGAAGCTTTCTTT
v_call: TRBV30; clone_size: .; j_call: TRBJ2-7; d_call: TRBD2; cdr3_aa: CAWSVAGGLYEQYF; cdr3_nt: TGTGCCTGGAGTGTGGCGGGGGGGCTCTACGAGCAGTACTTC
v_call: TRBV6-5; clone_size: .; j_call: TRBJ1-2; d_call: .; cdr3_aa: CASSWTANYGYTF; cdr3_nt: TGTGCCAGCAGCTGGACAGCTAACTATGGCTACACCTTC
v_call: TRBV7-2; clone_size: .; j_call: TRBJ1-1; d_call: .; cdr3_aa: CASSFQGRTEAFF; cdr3_nt: TGTGCCAGCAGCTTCCAGGGTCGAACTGAAGCTTTCTTT
v_call: TRBV7-2; clone_size: few; j_call: TRBJ2-1; d_call: .; cdr3_aa: CASSRGRGTTRRFF; cdr3_nt: TGTGCCAGCAGCCGCGGCAGGGGCACCACACGTCGGTTCTTC